Below are 17 T cell receptor beta chains sequenced from a single sample in a study of control samples from healthy donors and cancer patients. Clones were read by immunoSEQ multiplex PCR, and TCRdb kept only the in-frame ones, dropping some. The sample records fewer than 300,000 clones, around 80% being singletons. The specimen sequenced was PBMCs. Every receptor here comes from a woman aged 55-75 years with lung cancer.

The J gene is TRBJ1-5, the V gene TRBV19, with 8 bases matching TRBD1. The CDR3 has 14 residues. The V segment lost 5 bases and the J segment 9 bases; nucleotides outside the gene matches: 9. Germline lookup yields CDR1 LNHDA and CDR2 SQIVND (reference sequence). This chain's CDR3 is CASSADRERGPQHF. The CDR3 nucleotides read TGTGCCAGTAGTGCGGACAGGGAACGAGGGCCCCAGCATTTT.

The rearrangement links TRBV5-1 to TRBJ2-1, with TRBD1 as a possible D gene (5 bases). The CDR3 covers 15 residues. Trimming shortened V by 0 bases and J by 2 bases, and 9 bases separated the two germline ends. Germline assignment: CDR1 SGHRS and CDR2 YFSETQ. The CDR3 protein is CASSLDQGTYNEQFF. CDR3 nucleotide sequence: TGCGCCAGCAGCTTGGATCAGGGAACCTACAATGAGCAGTTCTTC.

This clone was picked up a small number of times. This rearrangement joins TRBV7-3 to TRBJ2-5; TRBD2 matches 8 bases. The CDR3 loop spans 13 amino acids. Germline V CDR1 and CDR2: SGHTA, FQGTGA. J was trimmed by 3 bases and V by 5 bases; bases with no gene match: 2. CDR3 sequence (DNA): TGTGCCAGCAGCACACTAGCGGAAGAGACCCAGTACTTC. This translates into CASSTLAEETQYF.

The J gene is TRBJ1-1, the V gene TRBV5-1; D gene ambiguous. The germline V and J ends were trimmed by 1 base and 0 bases, with 10 bases remaining between them. The CDR3 contains 15 residues. The germline CDR1 and CDR2 sequences are SGHRS and YFSETQ. The chain's CDR3 is CASSLLAGMNTEAFF. The DNA of the CDR3 is TGCGCCAGCAGCTTGCTGGCAGGTATGAACACTGAAGCTTTCTTT.

The chain is built from TRBV21-1 and TRBJ2-2. TRBV21-1 is reported as a pseudogene. The CDR3 is made up of 17 amino acids. The CDR3 nucleotides read TGTGCCAGCAGCCATCAGGGAGTCAGAGGTCGTGCCGGGGAGCTGTTTTTT. It is translated as CASSHQGVRGRAGELFF.

The chain links TRBV19 to TRBJ2-2, with D perhaps matching TRBD2 (5 bases). The ends were cut back, 2 bases at V and 3 bases at J, with 7 bases in the middle. The CDR3 length is 14 residues. The germline V gene has CDR1 LNHDA and CDR2 SQIVND (reference sequence). CDR3 loop: CASSIYGDTGELFF. The CDR3 bases are TGTGCCAGTAGTATATACGGGGACACCGGGGAGCTGTTTTTT.

V is TRBV2 and J is TRBJ1-2; tentative D call: TRBD1 (6 bases). The CDR3 has 13 amino acids. Germline CDR1 and CDR2: SNHLY and FYNNEI. The V and J ends lost 4 bases and 4 bases respectively, with 10 bases between them. The CDR3 bases are TGTGCCAGCAGTGTTGCAGGGGCCTATGGCTACACCTTC. Protein product: CASSVAGAYGYTF.

V gene TRBV4-1 combines with J gene TRBJ2-7, with 7 bases identical to TRBD2. V shed 0 bases, J shed 5 bases, and the junction held 13 bases outside the gene matches. This CDR3 comprises 17 residues. Germline loops: CDR1 MGHRA, CDR2 YSYEKL. Here the CDR3 DNA reads TGCGCCAGCAGCCAAGAACCTATTCACCCCGGGGGGAACGAGCAGTACTTC. This sequence encodes CASSQEPIHPGGNEQYF.

CDR3 amino acids: CASSPGGTTGGLGGYTF. The CDR3 coding sequence is TGTGCCAGCAGCCCGGGTGGGACGACAGGGGGTTTGGGTGGCTACACCTTC. V and J are TRBV3-1 (or the pseudogene TRBV3-2) and TRBJ1-2, with 9 bases aligning to TRBD1. This CDR3 comprises 17 residues. Per germline, CDR1 LGHDT and CDR2 YNNKEL (reference sequence). The V and J ends lost 4 bases and 7 bases, in that order; junction bases with no gene match: 16.

V usage is TRBV9 and J usage is TRBJ2-5; 10 bases fit TRBD2. The CDR3 is made up of 15 amino acids. Germline V CDR1 and CDR2: SGDLS, YYNGEE. V lost 6 bases, J lost 4 bases, and 9 bases stayed unmatched. The CDR3 sequence is CASTLAAGGGETQYF. DNA of the CDR3: TGTGCCAGCACTTTAGCAGCGGGAGGGGGAGAGACCCAGTACTTC. Looking up the rest from reference TRBV9 and TRBJ2-5 gives the full variable domain: DSGVTQTPKHLITATGQRVTLRCSPRSGDLSVYWYQQSLDQGLQFLIQYYNGEERAKGNILERFSAQQFPDLHSELNLSSLELGDSALYFCASTLAAGGGETQYFGPGTRLLVL.

This clone showed up just once. V usage is TRBV18 and J usage is TRBJ1-2, with D possibly TRBD1 on 6 matching bases. The CDR3 contains 13 residues. V lost 4 bases and J lost 2, with 8 bases in between. Germline assignment: CDR1 KGHSH and CDR2 LQKENI. The CDR3 DNA sequence: TGTGCCAGCTCACAGGACAGCAACTATGGCTACACCTTC. The encoded protein is CASSQDSNYGYTF.

The CDR3 reads CASSLENYGYTF. The CDR3 nucleotides read TGTGCCAGCAGCTTAGAAAACTATGGCTACACCTTC. V is TRBV7-9 and J is TRBJ1-2; the D is unclear. The CDR3 length is 12 residues. Per the germline V gene, CDR1 is SEHNR and CDR2 is FQNEAQ (reference sequence). V was clipped by 1 base and J by 2 bases, with 2 bases between them.

The J gene is TRBJ2-1, the V gene TRBV24-1; the match to TRBD2 covers 8 bases. With 4 bases clipped from V and 1 base from J, the junction kept 14 bases outside the gene matches. Germline V gene lookup returns CDR1 KGHDR and CDR2 SFDVKD. The CDR3 contains 19 residues. CDR3 coding DNA: TGTGCCACCAGTGACCCTAGCGGTGGTCGCGGGAGGTCCTACAATGAGCAGTTCTTC. Amino acid sequence: CATSDPSGGRGRSYNEQFF.

The J gene is TRBJ1-5, the V gene TRBV5-5; 10 bases map to TRBD1. The V gene end was trimmed by 3 bases and the J gene end by 11 bases; junction bases not matched to a gene: 5. The CDR3 contains 13 residues. Germline V CDR1 and CDR2: SGHKS, YYEKEE (reference sequence). The CDR3 DNA reads TGTGCCAGCAGCTATGACAGGGGGCAAGCCCAGCATTTT. Protein: CASSYDRGQAQHF.

This clone has a handful of counts. The V gene is TRBV6-1, the J gene TRBJ2-7, with D tentatively TRBD2 (5 bases). V lost 2 bases and J 2 bases, leaving 10 bases between the germline ends. CDR1 and CDR2 (germline): MNHNS, SASEGT. The length of the CDR3 is 14 residues. The CDR3 protein is CASSEMGVTYEQYF. CDR3 nucleotides: TGTGCCAGCAGTGAAATGGGAGTCACCTACGAGCAGTACTTC.

The sample holds a few counts of this clone. The chain joins TRBV11-2 to TRBJ2-4; D ambiguous. CDR3 length equals 14 residues. Trimming took off 3 bases at V and 0 bases at J, with 6 bases between the two ends. Germline V gene sequence: CDR1 SGHAT, CDR2 FQNNGV. For the CDR3, the DNA is TGTGCCAGCAGCTTGACGGGAGCCAAAAACATTCAGTACTTC. Translated, it gives CASSLTGAKNIQYF.

The CDR3 sequence is CASSFYAGANQPQHF. The CDR3 nucleotides read TGTGCCAGCAGCTTTTATGCGGGGGCCAATCAGCCCCAGCATTTT. This chain connects TRBV5-6 to TRBJ1-5; D may be TRBD1 (6 bases). The V end was cut by 2 bases, the J end by 3 bases, with 12 bases between. This CDR3 region has 15 residues. Germline CDR1 and CDR2: SGHDT and YYEEEE.